The 20 T cell receptor beta chains below were found in one sample sequenced in a study of cytomegalovirus exposure and HLA in healthy donors. The table came from immunoSEQ multiplex PCR; TCRdb's copy has only in-frame clones and leaves some out. The sample shows roughly 120,000 clones, around 94% of them seen only once. Material: PBMCs. Receptors were obtained from a woman between 18 and 30 years old in good health and CMV-seronegative.

This clone was detected only once. Written as DNA, the CDR3 is TGTGCCAGCAGCACACGGGAGACAGGGGCTGGAGCCAAAAACATTCAGTACTTC. Translation: CASSTRETGAGAKNIQYF. This chain links TRBV5-4 with TRBJ2-4, with 8 bases matching TRBD1. V dropped 4 bases and J dropped 0; count of bases not matched to a gene: 12. The CDR3 length is 18 residues. From germline, CDR1 is SGHNT and CDR2 YYREEE (reference sequence). Complete variable domain (other parts from reference TRBV5-4 and TRBJ2-4): ETGVTQSPTHLIKTRGQQVTLRCSSQSGHNTVSWYQQALGQGPQFIFQYYREEENGRGNFPPRFSGLQFPNYSSELNVNALELDDSALYLCASSTRETGAGAKNIQYFGAGTRLSVL.

The chain has TRBV6-1 and TRBJ2-1; 9 bases fit TRBD2. With V trimmed by 3 bases and J by 6 bases, 6 bases remained unmatched. This CDR3 is built from 15 residues. In germline, CDR1 is MNHNS, CDR2 SASEGT. The DNA of the CDR3 is TGTGCCAGCAGTGACGAGGGACTAGCTGTCAATGAGCAGTTCTTC. Its translation: CASSDEGLAVNEQFF.

J is TRBJ2-3 and V is TRBV7-3, with TRBD2 identical over 8 bases. V shed 0 bases, J shed 2 bases, and the junction held 1 base outside the gene matches. The CDR3 length is 15 residues. Germline CDR1 and CDR2: SGHTA and FQGTGA. For the CDR3, the DNA is TGTGCCAGCAGCTTAACACTAGCGGACACAGATACGCAGTATTTT. Amino acid sequence: CASSLTLADTDTQYF.

The V and J genes are TRBV15 and TRBJ2-4, with 12 bases matching TRBD2. Germline-derived CDR1 and CDR2 are LNHNV and YYDKDF (reference sequence). The CDR3 is 16 amino acids. With 0 bases clipped from V and 8 bases from J, the junction kept 5 bases outside the gene matches. The CDR3 DNA sequence: TGTGCCACCAGCAGAGATTGGACTAGCGGGATACACATTCAGTACTTC. It translates to CATSRDWTSGIHIQYF.

The gene calls are TRBV28 and TRBJ1-1; 7 bases align to TRBD1. Trimming took 6 bases from V and 1 from J; bases not matched to a gene: 14. This CDR3 region has 17 residues. Germline assignment: CDR1 MDHEN and CDR2 SYDVKM. The CDR3 coding sequence is TGTGCCAGCAGCGCACGCCCCGGGACAGATAAGAACACTGAAGCTTTCTTT. It encodes CASSARPGTDKNTEAFF. Filled out from reference TRBV28 and TRBJ1-1, the complete variable domain reads DVKVTQSSRYLVKRTGEKVFLECVQDMDHENMFWYRQDPGLGLRLIYFSYDVKMKEKGDIPEGYSVSREKKERFSLILESASTNQTSMYLCASSARPGTDKNTEAFFGQGTRLTVV.

The chain combines TRBV28 with TRBJ2-5; TRBD1 agrees at 9 bases. J lost 1 base, V lost 5 bases, and 5 bases had no gene match. CDR3 length: 15 residues. The germline V gene has CDR1 MDHEN and CDR2 SYDVKM. The CDR3: CASSPRDRVQETQYF. CDR3 nucleotides: TGTGCCAGCAGTCCCCGGGACAGGGTCCAAGAGACCCAGTACTTC.

The V call is TRBV27, the J call TRBJ2-2, with a weak D call TRBD1 (6 bases). CDR1 MNHEY and CDR2 SMNVEV come from the germline V gene (reference sequence). The ends were cut back, 10 bases at V and 3 bases at J, with 12 bases in the middle. This CDR3 is built from 13 residues. The CDR3 bases are TGTGCCACCTTAGACAGGCACACCGGGGAGCTGTTTTTT. Translating it yields CATLDRHTGELFF.

The rearrangement links TRBV5-1 to TRBJ1-2, with 8 bases matching TRBD1. This CDR3 contains 15 residues. V lost 3 bases and J lost 4; bases outside the gene matches: 8. Germline values: CDR1 SGHRS, CDR2 YFSETQ. The CDR3 coding sequence is TGCGCCAGCAGCTCCGGACAGGGCGGAGTCTATGGCTACACCTTC. The encoded protein is CASSSGQGGVYGYTF.

CDR3 DNA sequence: TGTGCCAGCAGTGAAATGGGGGCGCACGAGCAGTTCTTC. This translates into CASSEMGAHEQFF. The V call is TRBV2, the J call TRBJ2-1; tentatively, D is TRBD1 (6 bases). V lost 2 bases, J lost 10 bases, and 12 bases lay in between. The CDR3 is 13 amino acids. The germline CDR1 and CDR2 sequences are SNHLY and FYNNEI.

The chain carries TRBV18 and TRBJ1-1, with D unresolved. The germline V and J ends were trimmed by 3 bases and 5 bases, with 10 bases remaining between them. Germline CDR1 is KGHSH and CDR2 is LQKENI. This CDR3 is 13 amino acids long. CDR3 sequence: CASSPWEGTEAFF. The CDR3 coding sequence is TGTGCCAGCTCACCGTGGGAGGGAACTGAAGCTTTCTTT.

The rearrangement uses TRBV18 and TRBJ2-1; 14 nucleotides align to TRBD2. The V and J ends lost 4 bases and 0 bases, in that order; junction bases with no gene match: 11. From germline, CDR1 is KGHSH and CDR2 LQKENI. CDR3 length equals 20 residues. The CDR3 DNA follows: TGTGCCAGCTCACTCATACGGACTAGCGGGAGGCCTAGCTCCTACAATGAGCAGTTCTTC. This translates into CASSLIRTSGRPSSYNEQFF.

This chain connects TRBV7-3 to TRBJ2-3; unclear D gene. The V end was cut by 1 base, the J end by 6 bases, with 8 bases between. The V gene's germline CDR1 is SGHTA and CDR2 FQGTGA. The CDR3 covers 13 residues. The CDR3 DNA reads TGTGCCAGCAGCTTAAACGGTGCGGATACGCAGTATTTT. Translating it yields CASSLNGADTQYF.

This rearrangement joins TRBV18 to TRBJ1-2; the match to TRBD1 covers 8 bases. CDR1 is KGHSH, CDR2 LQKENI, per germline. This CDR3 comprises 13 residues. Trimming at V came to 11 bases and at J to 2 bases, leaving 7 bases not matched to a gene. CDR3 sequence (DNA): TGTGCCGGTAGGACAGGGTCGAACTATGGCTACACCTTC. Amino acid sequence: CAGRTGSNYGYTF.

This chain joins TRBV28 and TRBJ1-3; D not resolved. V lost 0 bases and J lost 0, with 9 bases in between. CDR1 and CDR2 from the germline V gene are MDHEN and SYDVKM. This CDR3 has 16 residues. The chain's CDR3 is CASSLWEPPSGNTIYF. The CDR3 region has the DNA TGTGCCAGCAGTTTATGGGAGCCGCCCTCTGGAAACACCATATATTTT.

The chain uses TRBV9 and TRBJ2-7; 8 nucleotides line up with TRBD2. Germline assignment: CDR1 SGDLS and CDR2 YYNGEE. The CDR3 is 13 residues long. J lost 7 bases, V lost 3 bases, and 6 bases had no gene match. The CDR3 coding sequence is TGTGCCAGCAGCGGCGGGGGGACTGGGGAGCAGTACTTC. Translation: CASSGGGTGEQYF.

This CDR3 reads CASSNPGLAGVDNEQYF. Here the CDR3 DNA reads TGTGCCAGCAGTAATCCGGGACTAGCGGGAGTCGACAACGAGCAGTACTTC. The gene calls are TRBV28 and TRBJ2-7; 14 bases line up with TRBD2. Germline CDR1 reads MDHEN; CDR2 reads SYDVKM. The junction had 11 bases not matched to a gene; V was cut back by 5 bases and J by 5 bases. The CDR3 runs to 17 residues.

The J gene is TRBJ2-7, the V gene TRBV27, with TRBD2 matching 8 bases. The CDR3 spans 15 residues. The germline V gene encodes CDR1 MNHEY and CDR2 SMNVEV (reference sequence). Trimming took 4 bases from V and 2 from J; bases not matched to a gene: 7. CDR3 sequence: CASSSSLAEPYEQYF. The DNA of the CDR3 is TGTGCCAGCAGTTCCTCACTAGCGGAACCCTACGAGCAGTACTTC.

V is TRBV5-1 and J is TRBJ2-7; D may be TRBD1 (6 bases). CDR3 length: 14 amino acids. Germline CDR1 and CDR2: SGHRS and YFSETQ. V gave up 3 bases and J gave up 5 bases, with 15 bases separating them. CDR3 in DNA: TGCGCCAGCAGCTCTTACGATGACAGGAACGAGCAGTACTTC. As protein: CASSSYDDRNEQYF.

V is TRBV25-1 and J is TRBJ2-2; TRBD2 matches 8 bases. The V and J ends lost 6 bases and 8 bases, in that order; junction bases with no gene match: 11. Germline V gene sequence: CDR1 MGHDK, CDR2 SYGVNS. CDR3 length equals 15 residues. CDR3 bases: TGTGCCAGCAGCCCCTGGGGACTAGTACCTGGGGAGCTGTTTTTT. Translated: CASSPWGLVPGELFF.

V is TRBV5-1 and J is TRBJ1-3; 7 bases fit TRBD1. The CDR3 contains 16 residues. CDR1 and CDR2 from the germline V gene are SGHRS and YFSETQ. With V trimmed by 4 bases and J by 2 bases, 9 bases remained unmatched. The CDR3 nucleotides read TGCGCCAGCAGCACCCTAACCCAGGGGGCTGGAAACACCATATATTTT. Its protein is CASSTLTQGAGNTIYF.